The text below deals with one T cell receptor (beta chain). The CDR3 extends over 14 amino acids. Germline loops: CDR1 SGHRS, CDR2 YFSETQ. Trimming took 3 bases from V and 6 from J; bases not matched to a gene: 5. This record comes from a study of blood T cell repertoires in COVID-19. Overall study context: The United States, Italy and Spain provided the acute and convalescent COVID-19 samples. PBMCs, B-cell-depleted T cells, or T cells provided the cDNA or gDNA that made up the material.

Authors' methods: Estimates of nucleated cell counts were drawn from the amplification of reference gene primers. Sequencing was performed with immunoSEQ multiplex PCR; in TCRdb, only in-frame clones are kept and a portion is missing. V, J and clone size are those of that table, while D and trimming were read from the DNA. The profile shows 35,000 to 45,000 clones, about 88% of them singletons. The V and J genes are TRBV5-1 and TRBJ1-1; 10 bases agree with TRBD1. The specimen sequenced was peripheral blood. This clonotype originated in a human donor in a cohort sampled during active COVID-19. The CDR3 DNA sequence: TGCGCCAGCAGCTCCCGGGACAGGGGCTCTGAAGCTTTCTTT. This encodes CASSSRDRGSEAFF. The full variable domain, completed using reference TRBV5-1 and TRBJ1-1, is KAGVTQTPRYLIKTRGQQVTLSCSPISGHRSVSWYQQTPGQGLQFLFEYFSETQRNKGNFPGRFSGRQFSNSRSEMNVSTLELGDSALYLCASSSRDRGSEAFFGQGTRLTVV.